The 21 T cell receptor beta chains reported below all come from one sample, sequenced in a study of monozygotic twins with inflammatory bowel disease. TCRdb reprocessed the 5' RACE reads and stores each CDR3 protein as one record, lacking DNA. The sample includes approximately 400,000 distinct CDR3 sequences. The sample consisted of blood. These receptors all stem from a human donor with ulcerative colitis or Crohn's disease, or a healthy co-twin of an affected twin (not recorded which).

The chain carries TRBV7-2 and TRBJ1-3; as DNA is missing, the TRBD1 call by TCRdb cannot be tested. From germline, CDR1 is SGHTA and CDR2 FQGNSA. CDR3 length: 13 residues. The CDR3 loop reads CASSVDRGNTIYF.

The chain has TRBV18 and TRBJ2-7. The CDR3 has 14 residues. Per germline, CDR1 KGHSH and CDR2 LQKENI. The CDR3 sequence is CASSPLRGLYEQYF.

This rearrangement joins TRBV7-3 to TRBJ2-2. The CDR3 covers 15 residues. Germline V gene lookup returns CDR1 SGHTA and CDR2 FQGTGA. This CDR3 reads CASSLFKGNTGELFF.

V usage is TRBV25-1 and J usage is TRBJ2-1; as DNA is missing, the TRBD1 call by TCRdb cannot be tested. The CDR3 extends over 13 amino acids. CDR1 MGHDK and CDR2 SYGVNS come from the germline V gene. The CDR3: CASSPGNYNEQFF.

The rearrangement uses TRBV6-2 or TRBV6-3 and TRBJ2-3; TCRdb proposes TRBD2, but this gene call is untestable without DNA. Germline V CDR1 and CDR2: MNHEY, SVGEGT. The CDR3 consists of 13 residues. CDR3 region: CASSYPAWDTQYF.

This chain uses TRBV4-3 with TRBJ1-5; absent DNA, TCRdb's TRBD1 call cannot be checked. The CDR3 runs to 15 residues. The germline V gene has CDR1 LGHNA and CDR2 YSLEER. The CDR3 loop is CASSTRGGGNQPQHF.

V and J are TRBV4-2 and TRBJ2-4; TCRdb reports TRBD2, a call that lacks DNA to check it against. The CDR3 is 15 amino acids. CDR1 is LGHNA and CDR2 is YNFKEQ in the germline V gene. The CDR3 spells CASSQVGNSGGLQYF.

The rearrangement joins TRBV7-2 to TRBJ2-7; the D gene TCRdb calls, TRBD1, cannot be checked with no DNA. This CDR3 is built from 14 residues. Germline lookup yields CDR1 SGHTA and CDR2 FQGNSA. The chain's CDR3 is CASSLVPGGHEQYF. Drawing the rest from reference TRBV7-2 and TRBJ2-7, the complete variable domain is GAGVSQSPSNKVTEKGKDVELRCDPISGHTALYWYRQSLGQGLEFLIYFQGNSAPDKSGLPSDRFSAERTGGSVSTLTIQRTQQEDSAVYLCASSLVPGGHEQYFGPGTRLTVT.

The genes are TRBV6-5 and TRBJ2-3; lacking DNA, the TRBD1 call made by TCRdb goes unchecked. The CDR3 is 15 residues long. Germline CDR1 reads MNHEY; CDR2 reads SVGAGI. Here the CDR3 reads CASSLSGTGKDTQYF.

The chain links TRBV12-3 or TRBV12-4 to TRBJ2-1. The CDR3 has 15 residues. The CDR3 sequence: CASSLVQLSYNEQFF.

The chain employs TRBV5-1 and TRBJ2-7; TCRdb proposes TRBD1, but this gene call is untestable without DNA. CDR3 size: 14 residues. Looked up from germline, CDR1 is SGHRS and CDR2 is YFSETQ. The CDR3 region is CASSLGQEFYEQYF.

CDR3 loop: CATSDLSTSTDTQYF. The rearrangement joins TRBV24-1 to TRBJ2-3. The CDR3 length is 15 residues. Germline CDR1 reads KGHDR; CDR2 reads SFDVKD.

The chain uses TRBV3-1 and TRBJ1-6. There are 16 residues in the CDR3. Germline CDR1 LGHDT, CDR2 YNNKEL (reference sequence). The CDR3 is CASSQAVFLSNSPLHF. The full variable domain, completed using reference TRBV3-1 and TRBJ1-6, is DTAVSQTPKYLVTQMGNDKSIKCEQNLGHDTMYWYKQDSKKFLKIMFSYNNKELIINETVPNRFSPKSPDKAHLNLHINSLELGDSAVYFCASSQAVFLSNSPLHFGNGTRLTVT.

The V gene is TRBV18, the J gene TRBJ2-3; the TCRdb call, TRBD1, lacks DNA for checking. This CDR3 has 15 amino acids. From germline, CDR1 is KGHSH and CDR2 LQKENI. CDR3 sequence: CASSPAGVSTDTQYF. Full variable domain (outside the CDR3, taken from reference TRBV18 and TRBJ2-3): NAGVMQNPRHLVRRRGQEARLRCSPMKGHSHVYWYRQLPEEGLKFMVYLQKENIIDESGMPKERFSAEFPKEGPSILRIQQVVRGDSAAYFCASSPAGVSTDTQYFGPGTRLTVL.

The chain couples TRBV6-2 or TRBV6-3 to TRBJ1-2. CDR1 and CDR2 (germline): MNHEY, SVGEGT. CDR3 size: 14 residues. The chain's CDR3 is CASSPRGLPWGYTF.

This chain connects TRBV7-2 to TRBJ2-2; TCRdb's D call of TRBD2 is untestable without DNA. The CDR3 has 12 amino acids. Germline V gives CDR1 SGHTA, CDR2 FQGNSA. The CDR3 loop reads CASSLEDAGTFF.

V and J are TRBV30 and TRBJ2-7; as DNA is missing, the TRBD1 call by TCRdb cannot be tested. CDR1 is GTSNPN, CDR2 SVGIG, per germline (reference sequence). This CDR3 comprises 16 residues. CDR3 region: CAWSLSGTGVSYEQYF.

V usage is TRBV7-2 and J usage is TRBJ1-1; there is no DNA to check the TCRdb D call of TRBD1. The CDR3 is 14 amino acids. Germline V CDR1 and CDR2: SGHTA, FQGNSA. CDR3 loop: CASSSGTLRTEAFF.

V and J are TRBV7-2 and TRBJ2-3; as DNA is missing, the TRBD1 call by TCRdb cannot be tested. The CDR3 is 14 amino acids. Germline assignment: CDR1 SGHTA and CDR2 FQGNSA. CDR3 loop: CASNPQTSTDTQYF.

The genes are TRBV5-6 and TRBJ2-1; the TCRdb call, TRBD1, lacks DNA for checking. Germline CDR1 is SGHDT and CDR2 is YYEEEE. The CDR3 extends over 15 amino acids. CDR3 in amino acids: CASSLQGQTYNEQFF.

The genes are TRBV20-1 and TRBJ1-5; without DNA, the TCRdb call of TRBD1 cannot be checked. The CDR3 has 17 residues. The germline gives CDR1 DFQATT, CDR2 SNEGSKA (reference sequence). CDR3 region: CSARDWVDRGLNEPQHF.